This entry lists 17 T cell receptor beta chains sequenced from one sample in a study of T cell changes during pregnancy in multiple sclerosis. The method was immunoSEQ multiplex PCR; TCRdb's version includes in-frame clones alone and lacks a portion of them. The table includes around 100,000 clones, around 92% detected once. The material sequenced was peripheral blood, taken in the second trimester of pregnancy. The receptors derive from a female donor with multiple sclerosis, enrolled in a pregnancy study.

This chain connects TRBV27 to TRBJ1-2; 7 nucleotides agree with TRBD1. The J segment lost 9 bases and the V segment lost 5 bases, leaving 6 bases of the junction unmatched. The germline V gene has CDR1 MNHEY and CDR2 SMNVEV (reference sequence). This CDR3 region has 12 residues. In DNA, the CDR3 is TGTGCCAGCAGTAGACAGGGCGCTCGCTACACCTTC. Translating it yields CASSRQGARYTF.

This clone was counted a few times. The J gene is TRBJ1-1, the V gene TRBV10-3; 8 nucleotides match TRBD1. CDR1 and CDR2 (germline): ENHRY, SYGVKD. V was clipped by 6 bases and J by 7 bases; unmatched bases: 7. CDR3 size: 13 residues. The DNA for the CDR3 is TGTGCCATCAGGAGCAGGGGGCTAGATGAAGCTTTCTTT. It translates to CAIRSRGLDEAFF.

The chain employs TRBV10-2 and TRBJ1-2, with D perhaps matching TRBD1 (6 bases). The CDR3 has 12 residues. Germline-derived CDR1 and CDR2 are WSHSY and SAAADI. Trimming took 5 bases from V and 14 from J, leaving 18 bases between them. The DNA of the CDR3 is TGCGCCAGCAGTCAAGGGGGTCAACTCAGAACCTTC. This sequence encodes CASSQGGQLRTF.

The rearrangement links TRBV13 to TRBJ2-7; 12 bases map to TRBD2. The CDR3 has 14 amino acids. The germline V gene encodes CDR1 PRHDT and CDR2 FYEKMQ (reference sequence). With 5 bases clipped from V and 4 bases from J, the junction kept 3 bases outside the gene matches. The CDR3 is CASSTGTSGYEQYF. The CDR3, as DNA: TGTGCCAGCAGCACCGGGACTAGCGGGTACGAGCAGTACTTC.

The gene calls are TRBV7-6 and TRBJ2-7, with D possibly matching TRBD1 (6 bases). There are 15 residues in the CDR3. The ends were cut back, 2 bases at V and 6 bases at J, with 17 bases in the middle. Germline values: CDR1 SGHVS, CDR2 FNYEAQ. The CDR3 loop reads CASSLRGSTPTEQYF. The CDR3 DNA sequence: TGTGCCAGCAGCTTAAGGGGGTCCACTCCTACCGAGCAGTACTTC.

The V call is TRBV4-1, the J call TRBJ2-4; TRBD1 matches at 8 bases. CDR3 size: 15 residues. Germline V gene lookup returns CDR1 MGHRA and CDR2 YSYEKL. V lost 2 bases and J lost 9; bases outside the gene matches: 9. The CDR3 is CASSQPNDRGGIQYF. The CDR3 region has the DNA TGCGCCAGCAGCCAACCGAATGACAGGGGAGGCATTCAGTACTTC.

J is TRBJ2-1 and V is TRBV5-1; 8 positions match TRBD2. J was trimmed by 3 bases and V by 0 bases; bases with no gene match: 8. Per germline, CDR1 SGHRS and CDR2 YFSETQ. The CDR3 is made up of 17 amino acids. CDR3 coding DNA: TGCGCCAGCAGCTTGGCCGAGGGGACTAGAAACTACAATGAGCAGTTCTTC. Its translation: CASSLAEGTRNYNEQFF.

The chain links TRBV28 to TRBJ2-2; TRBD2 matches 7 bases. Germline V CDR1 and CDR2: MDHEN, SYDVKM. V shed 6 bases, J shed 6 bases, and the junction held 4 bases outside the gene matches. The CDR3 has 13 amino acids. The CDR3 bases are TGTGCCAGCAGCCCCAGCGGGGCCGGGGAGCTGTTTTTT. It yields the protein CASSPSGAGELFF.

The CDR3 is CASSLGTGTGVGDTQYF. CDR3 bases: TGTGCCAGCAGCTTAGGGACCGGGACAGGGGTTGGAGATACGCAGTATTTT. The rearrangement uses TRBV7-6 and TRBJ2-3; 10 nucleotides line up with TRBD1. The trim removed 1 base at V and 5 bases at J, leaving 9 bases unmatched. CDR3 length equals 17 residues. CDR1 is SGHVS and CDR2 is FNYEAQ in the germline V gene. Together with reference TRBV7-6 and TRBJ2-3, the CDR3 gives the full variable domain: GAGVSQSPRYKVTKRGQDVALRCDPISGHVSLYWYRQALGQGPEFLTYFNYEAQQDKSGLPNDRFSAERPEGSISTLTIQRTEQRDSAMYRCASSLGTGTGVGDTQYFGPGTRLTVL.

V and J are TRBV21-1 and TRBJ1-5; the DNA was not used to check the table's D call, TRBD1. TRBV21-1 is a recognized pseudogene. The CDR3 consists of 17 residues. CDR3 protein: CASSKWWSGCQKLTQHF. CDR3 nucleotide sequence: TGTGCCAGCAGCAAATGGTGGTCAGGTTGCCAAAAGTTGACCCAGCATTTT.

This clone was observed once. Other DNA variants within this sample encode the same CDR3. The V gene is TRBV28, the J gene TRBJ1-1; D remains unclear. Germline V CDR1 and CDR2: MDHEN, SYDVKM. V was pared by 5 bases and J by 0 bases, with 7 bases between. The CDR3 totals 13 residues. The CDR3 here is CASSPQMNTEAFF. For the CDR3, the DNA is TGTGCCAGCAGTCCACAAATGAACACTGAAGCTTTCTTT.

The rearrangement uses TRBV7-2 and TRBJ1-4; possible D gene TRBD1, 6 bases. V lost 1 base and J lost 7, with 13 bases in between. The germline V gene has CDR1 SGHTA and CDR2 FQGNSA. The CDR3 extends over 15 amino acids. The CDR3 region has the DNA TGTGCCAGCAGCTTAGAGGGGACAAGTAGTGAAAAACTGTTTTTT. Translation gives CASSLEGTSSEKLFF.

V usage is TRBV5-1 and J usage is TRBJ2-7; possibly TRBD1 for D (6 bases). V dropped 2 bases and J dropped 7 bases, with 16 bases sitting between them. The CDR3 has 14 residues. Germline V lookup: CDR1 SGHRS, CDR2 YFSETQ. For the CDR3, the DNA is TGCGCCAGCAGCTTAGGACAGTCAGCTTGGGAGCAGTACTTC. This sequence encodes CASSLGQSAWEQYF.

V usage is TRBV18 and J usage is TRBJ1-3; TRBD1 is a possible D gene (6 bases). Trimming shortened V by 1 base and J by 4 bases, and 14 bases separated the two germline ends. The length of the CDR3 is 16 residues. The V gene's germline CDR1 is KGHSH and CDR2 LQKENI. CDR3 nucleotides: TGTGCCAGCTCACCACTGGGTACAGGGCCCGGAAACACCATATATTTT. Its protein product is CASSPLGTGPGNTIYF. Full variable domain (outside the CDR3, taken from reference TRBV18 and TRBJ1-3): NAGVMQNPRHLVRRRGQEARLRCSPMKGHSHVYWYRQLPEEGLKFMVYLQKENIIDESGMPKERFSAEFPKEGPSILRIQQVVRGDSAAYFCASSPLGTGPGNTIYFGEGSWLTVV.

This clone was seen more than once but under ten times. The V call is TRBV5-1, the J call TRBJ1-1, with D tentatively TRBD1 (5 bases). The germline V gene has CDR1 SGHRS and CDR2 YFSETQ. This CDR3 comprises 14 residues. V lost 1 base and J 1 base, leaving 8 bases between the germline ends. CDR3 nucleotides: TGCGCCAGCAGCTTGCTAACAGGGAACACTGAAGCTTTCTTT. It translates to CASSLLTGNTEAFF.

V and J are TRBV7-9 and TRBJ2-7; 7 bases line up with TRBD1. There are 15 residues in the CDR3. The germline V gene encodes CDR1 SEHNR and CDR2 FQNEAQ (reference sequence). V lost 5 bases to trimming and J lost 2 bases; unmatched junction nucleotides: 9. In DNA, the CDR3 is TGTGCCAGCAGCCTACAGGGGTGGGTGACCTACGAGCAGTACTTC. Amino acid sequence: CASSLQGWVTYEQYF. Filled out from reference TRBV7-9 and TRBJ2-7, the complete variable domain reads DTGVSQNPRHKITKRGQNVTFRCDPISEHNRLYWYRQTLGQGPEFLTYFQNEAQLEKSRLLSDRFSAERPKGSFSTLEIQRTEQGDSAMYLCASSLQGWVTYEQYFGPGTRLTVT.

This chain links TRBV6-6 with TRBJ2-7, with no clear D. Germline V gives CDR1 MNHNY, CDR2 SVGAGI (reference sequence). CDR3 size: 16 residues. Trimming cost V 0 bases and J 0 bases, with 12 bases left between them. As DNA, the CDR3 is TGTGCCAGCAGTTACTCCCCCCAGGAAAACTCCTACGAGCAGTACTTC. Translation gives CASSYSPQENSYEQYF.